What follows describes a single TCR beta chain. The source of the sample is a study of multiple sclerosis patients with progressive multifocal leukoencephalopathy. Using immunoSEQ multiplex PCR, the repertoire was profiled, and TCRdb retains in-frame clones only, with some absent. The sample includes roughly 30,000 clones, 87% seen only once; the top ten take around 5.7%. V lost 7 bases to trimming and J lost 4 bases, with 16 bases between them. The CDR3 runs 13 residues. Looked up from germline, CDR1 is SQVTM and CDR2 is ANQGSEA. Time point: time of PML onset. The receptor was derived from a middle-aged woman with progressive multifocal leukoencephalopathy. The chain is built from TRBV29-1 and TRBJ1-2, with a tentative D call TRBD1 (5 bases). The specimen comprised PBMCs, sampled from a patient treated with natalizumab. CDR3 residues: CSATLGGGYGYTF. The CDR3 DNA follows: TGCAGCGCTACCCTGGGTGGGGGCTATGGCTACACCTTC.